Each of the 24 T cell receptor beta chains below was sequenced from the same sample in a study of spatial heterogeneity in lung cancer. Time point meaning: sample taken at primary tumor resection. The study's findings and limits: Intratumoral expanded alpha and beta TCR counts were found to track tumor mutation counts.

These receptors lack a known antigen. TCRdb re-called the 5' RACE reads with MiXCR, one entry per CDR3 protein. The repertoire holds about 5,100 distinct CDR3 sequences, with roughly 6.8% as singletons. The sequences come from lung tumor tissue, collected at surgery. The receptors stem from a male donor with early-stage non-small cell lung cancer.

This clonotype is labeled as medium-sized. CDR3 bases: TGTGCCAGCAGCTTAGGAGGCGTTTACAATGAGCAGTTCTTC. Protein product: CASSLGGVYNEQFF. The chain combines TRBV7-6 with TRBJ2-1; no clear D. The length of the CDR3 is 14 residues. V was trimmed by 1 base and J by 4 bases, leaving 8 bases between them. From germline, CDR1 is SGHVS and CDR2 FNYEAQ.

J is TRBJ2-7 and V is TRBV25-1; the match to TRBD1 covers 8 bases. Looked up from germline, CDR1 is MGHDK and CDR2 is SYGVNS. Trimming cost V 8 bases and J 5 bases; bases outside gene matches: 8. The CDR3 is 13 amino acids. CDR3 nucleotides: TGTGCCAGCGGGAGACAGGGGAACAACGAGCAGTACTTC. This gives the protein CASGRQGNNEQYF.

This clonotype is medium-sized. The V call is TRBV27, the J call TRBJ2-1, with 10 bases matching TRBD1. The J segment lost 6 bases and the V segment lost 8 bases, leaving 16 bases of the junction unmatched. The CDR3 covers 17 residues. Germline V CDR1 and CDR2: MNHEY, SMNVEV (reference sequence). Here the CDR3 DNA reads TGTGCCAGCTGCTATTGGTTCGAGACAGGGGGCTTCAATGAGCAGTTCTTC. Residues: CASCYWFETGGFNEQFF.

At least ten counts were recorded for this clonotype. The genes are TRBV7-4 and TRBJ2-1; D is undetermined. Germline V gives CDR1 SGHVT, CDR2 SQSDAQ. The V end lost 1 base, the J end lost 6 bases, and 7 bases lay between the germline ends. The CDR3 length is 13 residues. The CDR3 coding sequence is TGTGCCAGCAGCTTAGTGTGGGGCAATGAGCAGTTCTTC. Its translation: CASSLVWGNEQFF. Together with reference TRBV7-4 and TRBJ2-1, the CDR3 gives the full variable domain: GAGVSQSPRYKVAKRGRDVALRCDSISGHVTLYWYRQTLGQGSEVLTYSQSDAQRDKSGRPSGRFSAERPERSVSTLKIQRTEQGDSAVYLCASSLVWGNEQFFGPGTRLTVL.

Points on this clonotype: A much more abundant neighbour one base away suggests this may be a read error. The chain uses TRBV6-2 or TRBV6-3 and TRBJ2-5, with D perhaps TRBD2 (6 bases). V was cut by 9 bases and J by 10 bases, with 21 bases left in between. This CDR3 is 13 amino acids long. Germline V CDR1 and CDR2: MNHEY, SVGEGT. DNA of the CDR3: TGTGCCAGAAGTCCCCTCGGCAGGAGGGGCCAGTACTTC. Protein sequence: CARSPLGRRGQYF.

This clonotype was seen ten or more times. The chain couples TRBV5-1 to TRBJ1-2; TRBD1 might be the D (5 bases). This CDR3 is built from 13 residues. CDR1 SGHRS and CDR2 YFSETQ come from the germline V gene. Trimming took off 4 bases at V and 3 bases at J, with 10 bases between the two ends. The CDR3 nucleotides are TGCGCCAGCAGCCCCGGGACTCACTATGGCTACACCTTC. It translates to CASSPGTHYGYTF.

This clonotype occurred many times. This chain connects TRBV28 to TRBJ1-5; 8 bases are a match to TRBD1. Trimming removed 5 bases from V and 2 bases from J; junction bases left unmatched: 5. The CDR3 runs to 15 residues. Germline values: CDR1 MDHEN, CDR2 SYDVKM. Here the CDR3 DNA reads TGTGCCAGCAGTCCAGGGGGCGCGGGCAATCAGCCCCAGCATTTT. Translating it yields CASSPGGAGNQPQHF.

By its share, this clonotype is medium-sized (0.01 to 0.1%). This chain uses TRBV6-5 with TRBJ1-3; D gene ambiguous. From germline, CDR1 is MNHEY and CDR2 SVGAGI. The V end lost 2 bases, the J end lost 2 bases, and 4 bases lay between the germline ends. The CDR3 loop spans 13 amino acids. The CDR3 here is CASSYRTGNTIYF. In DNA form, the CDR3 reads TGTGCCAGCAGTTACAGGACTGGAAACACCATATATTTT.

V and J are TRBV4-1 and TRBJ2-2, with TRBD1 matching over 10 bases. The germline V gene has CDR1 MGHRA and CDR2 YSYEKL. The CDR3 has 15 residues. The junction had 3 bases not matched to a gene; V was cut back by 3 bases and J by 5 bases. CDR3 loop: CASSQTGGETGELFF. CDR3 coding DNA: TGCGCCAGCAGCCAGACAGGGGGCGAGACCGGGGAGCTGTTTTTT.

V gene TRBV18 combines with J gene TRBJ1-2; D is undetermined. From germline, CDR1 is KGHSH and CDR2 LQKENI. CDR3 length: 16 amino acids. With 3 bases removed from V and 5 bases from J, the gap between germline ends came to 19 bases. This CDR3 is CASSPTSFPPSYGYTF. The CDR3 coding sequence is TGTGCCAGCTCACCGACGTCCTTTCCACCCTCTTATGGCTACACCTTC.

Comments on this clonotype: A much larger clone lies one base from this, so it may be a read error. The rearrangement uses TRBV12-3 or TRBV12-4 and TRBJ2-3, with TRBD2 matching over 9 bases. V shed 3 bases, J shed 8 bases, and the junction held 6 bases outside the gene matches. There are 14 residues in the CDR3. The CDR3 loop is CASSLGLAEVTQYF. The CDR3 nucleotides read TGTGCCAGCAGTTTGGGACTAGCTGAAGTTACGCAGTATTTT.

By sample share, this clonotype is medium-sized. The V gene is TRBV6-5, the J gene TRBJ1-3; D ambiguous. From germline, CDR1 is MNHEY and CDR2 SVGAGI. The CDR3 loop spans 15 amino acids. V was trimmed by 6 bases and J by 4 bases, leaving 16 bases between them. CDR3 amino acids: CASSPGVMGGNTIYF. In DNA form, the CDR3 reads TGTGCCAGCAGCCCCGGAGTGATGGGCGGAAACACCATATATTTT.

This clonotype is labeled as large (0.1 to 1%). A read error may account for a junction end that differs from germline. The chain recombines TRBV7-9 with TRBJ2-3; D gene ambiguous. The CDR3 length is 14 residues. CDR1 is SEHNR and CDR2 is FQNEAQ in the germline V gene (reference sequence). The CDR3 here is CASTLGYGTDTQYF. CDR3 bases: TGTGCCAGCACCTTAGGGTACGGCACAGATACGCAGTATTTT.

In this sample, this clonotype is medium-sized. V and J are TRBV7-6 and TRBJ2-7; D remains unclear. Per the germline V gene, CDR1 is SGHVS and CDR2 is FNYEAQ. The V end was cut by 3 bases, the J end by 1 base, with 10 bases between. The CDR3 has 14 amino acids. CDR3 loop: CASSLLPLSYEQYF. Here the CDR3 DNA reads TGTGCCAGCAGCTTGTTACCGTTATCCTACGAGCAGTACTTC.

The sample holds many counts of this clonotype. V and J are TRBV7-9 and TRBJ2-3, with 11 bases that match TRBD2. The germline CDR1 and CDR2 sequences are SEHNR and FQNEAQ (reference sequence). Trimming at V came to 6 bases and at J to 1 base, leaving 6 bases not matched to a gene. The CDR3 spans 16 residues. CDR3: CASSSQLAGGTDTQYF. The CDR3 DNA follows: TGTGCCAGCAGTAGTCAACTAGCGGGGGGCACAGATACGCAGTATTTT.

This clonotype was counted ten times or more. This rearrangement joins TRBV7-9 to TRBJ2-4; no clear D. The germline gives CDR1 SEHNR, CDR2 FQNEAQ (reference sequence). Trimming shortened V by 5 bases and J by 6 bases, and 11 bases separated the two germline ends. CDR3 size: 13 residues. This CDR3 reads CASSPTGTNIQYF. Written as DNA, the CDR3 is TGTGCCAGCAGCCCGACTGGTACAAACATTCAGTACTTC.

The chain combines TRBV9 with TRBJ2-7; D possibly corresponds to TRBD1 (7 bases). V was pared by 4 bases and J by 7 bases, with 18 bases between. The V gene's germline CDR1 is SGDLS and CDR2 YYNGEE. This CDR3 is 14 amino acids long. CDR3 coding DNA: TGTGCCAGCAGCCAGGAGGGGGCATCGGGTGAGCAGTACTTC. Translation: CASSQEGASGEQYF.

This clonotype was found many times. This chain connects TRBV7-9 to TRBJ1-1; D not resolved. CDR1 and CDR2 from the germline V gene are SEHNR and FQNEAQ (reference sequence). Trimming cost V 5 bases and J 6 bases, with 10 bases left between them. This CDR3 comprises 12 residues. CDR3 DNA: TGTGCCAGCAGCCCCCTAGAGTCTGAAGCTTTCTTT. Translated: CASSPLESEAFF.

V is TRBV6-2 or TRBV6-3 and J is TRBJ2-2, with 9 bases aligning to TRBD1. Germline-derived CDR1 and CDR2 are MNHEY and SVGEGT. The CDR3 has 16 residues. Germline trimming cut 5 bases from V and 1 base from J; bases unmatched to any gene: 5. CDR3 bases: TGTGCCAGCAGTAGACCGGGACAGGGGAACACCGGGGAGCTGTTTTTT. Its protein is CASSRPGQGNTGELFF.

At least ten counts were recorded for this clonotype. The rearrangement links TRBV27 to TRBJ2-6, with 8 bases identical to TRBD1. There are 16 residues in the CDR3. Germline V gene lookup returns CDR1 MNHEY and CDR2 SMNVEV (reference sequence). Unmatched junction bases numbered 7, after V lost 5 bases and J lost 4 bases. The CDR3 nucleotides read TGTGCCAGCAGTCCTCGGACAGGGTCCGGGGCCAACGTCCTGACTTTC. It specifies CASSPRTGSGANVLTF.

This clonotype is medium-sized within its sample. This rearrangement joins TRBV19 to TRBJ1-1; D is perhaps TRBD1 (5 bases). V lost 1 base and J 3 bases, leaving 12 bases between the germline ends. The CDR3 totals 15 residues. The germline V gene has CDR1 LNHDA and CDR2 SQIVND (reference sequence). This CDR3 is CASSIAGTGYTEAFF. Here the CDR3 DNA reads TGTGCCAGTAGTATAGCCGGGACGGGATACACTGAAGCTTTCTTT.

As to this clonotype: A much larger clone lies a single base off, so this may be a read error. The chain couples TRBV9 to TRBJ2-2, with TRBD2 as a possible D gene (5 bases). The CDR3 contains 14 residues. The V gene's germline CDR1 is SGDLS and CDR2 YYNGEE. Here the CDR3 reads CASGVRPGTGELFF. CDR3 bases: TGTGCCAGCGGCGTCCGACCGGGAACCGGGGAGCTGTTTTTT.

J is TRBJ2-1 and V is TRBV29-1; weak D call: TRBD1 (5 bases). The V end was cut by 6 bases, the J end by 2 bases, with 8 bases between. CDR3 length equals 12 residues. Germline V lookup: CDR1 SQVTM, CDR2 ANQGSEA. This CDR3 reads CSVSDTYNEQFF. CDR3 nucleotides: TGCAGCGTCTCGGACACCTACAATGAGCAGTTCTTC.

This clonotype was counted at least ten times. The chain carries TRBV20-1 and TRBJ2-3; D is possibly TRBD1 or TRBD2 (6 bases each). Looked up from germline, CDR1 is DFQATT and CDR2 is SNEGSKA (reference sequence). This CDR3 is built from 13 residues. The ends were cut back, 6 bases at V and 0 bases at J, with 10 bases in the middle. The CDR3 loop reads CSAGGSSTDTQYF. Here the CDR3 DNA reads TGCAGTGCCGGGGGCAGTAGCACAGATACGCAGTATTTT.